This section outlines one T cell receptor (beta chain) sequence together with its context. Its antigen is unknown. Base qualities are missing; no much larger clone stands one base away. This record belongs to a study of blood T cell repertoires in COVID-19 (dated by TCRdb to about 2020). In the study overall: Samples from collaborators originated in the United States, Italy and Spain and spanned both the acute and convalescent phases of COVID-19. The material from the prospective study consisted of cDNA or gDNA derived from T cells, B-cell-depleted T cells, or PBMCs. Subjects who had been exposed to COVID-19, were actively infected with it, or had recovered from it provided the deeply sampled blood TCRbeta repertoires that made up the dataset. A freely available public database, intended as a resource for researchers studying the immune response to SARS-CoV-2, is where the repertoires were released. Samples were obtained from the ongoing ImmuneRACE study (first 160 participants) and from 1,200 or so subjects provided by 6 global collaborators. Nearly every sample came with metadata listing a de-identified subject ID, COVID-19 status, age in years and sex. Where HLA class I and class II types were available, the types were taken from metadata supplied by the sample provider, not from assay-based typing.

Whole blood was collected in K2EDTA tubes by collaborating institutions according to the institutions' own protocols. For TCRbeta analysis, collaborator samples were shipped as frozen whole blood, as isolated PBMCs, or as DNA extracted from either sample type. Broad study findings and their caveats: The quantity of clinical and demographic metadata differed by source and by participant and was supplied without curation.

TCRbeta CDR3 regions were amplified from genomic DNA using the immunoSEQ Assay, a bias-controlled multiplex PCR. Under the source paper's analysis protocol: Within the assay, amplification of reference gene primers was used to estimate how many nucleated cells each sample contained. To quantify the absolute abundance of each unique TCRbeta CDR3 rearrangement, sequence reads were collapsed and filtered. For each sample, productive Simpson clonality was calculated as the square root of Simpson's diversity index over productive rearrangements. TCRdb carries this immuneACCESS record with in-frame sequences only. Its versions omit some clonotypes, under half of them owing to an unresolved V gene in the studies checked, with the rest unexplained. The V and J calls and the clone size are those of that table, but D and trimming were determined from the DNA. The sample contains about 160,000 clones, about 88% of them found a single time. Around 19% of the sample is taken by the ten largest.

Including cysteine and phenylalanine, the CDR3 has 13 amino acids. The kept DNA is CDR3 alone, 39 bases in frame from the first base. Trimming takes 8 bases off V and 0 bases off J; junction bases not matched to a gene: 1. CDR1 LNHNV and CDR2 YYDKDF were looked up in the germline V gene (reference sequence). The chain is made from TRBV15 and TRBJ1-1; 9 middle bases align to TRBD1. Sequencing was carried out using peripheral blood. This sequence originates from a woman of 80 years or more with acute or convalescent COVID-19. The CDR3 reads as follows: CATRDRVNTEAFF. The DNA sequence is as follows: TGTGCCACCCGGGACAGGGTGAACACTGAAGCTTTCTTT.